The TCR beta chain described here comes from a study of regulatory T cells in long-lasting Graves disease (dated by TCRdb to about 2021). About the study as a whole: Patients with newly diagnosed Graves' disease had been on antithyroid drugs for under 3 months. Patients with persistent Graves' disease were compared with patients with newly diagnosed Graves' disease using TCR sequencing and RNA sequencing of peripheral blood. The study was registered as a clinical trial and conducted in China. A total of 33 samples underwent TCR sequencing, from roughly 13 patients with persistent Graves' disease and 20 patients with newly diagnosed Graves' disease.

What the study reported, not specific to this receptor: Sequencing and analysis were limited to the TCR beta chain. The authors noted that the small sample size was a limitation that may lower accuracy. Only peripheral blood was studied, because thyroid tissue, the primary lesion, was inaccessible. TRBV28, TRBJ1-2 and TRBJ2-5 were preferentially used in persistent disease, while TRBV20-1 and TRBJ2-1 were favored in newly diagnosed disease. Persistent patients shared more public clonotypes among themselves (around 2,800) than newly diagnosed patients did (over 950). Persistent Graves' disease patients showed lower TCR Shannon entropy and fewer highly expanded clones than newly diagnosed patients, suggesting clonal expansion.

The library was made by multiplex PCR. This sample was sequenced with an Illumina HiSeq 4000. CDR3 regions were amplified by Arm-PCR with iRepertoire HTBI primers to construct TCR beta libraries. Gel purification was performed on PCR products prior to sequencing. Under the source paper's analysis protocol: Across samples, 60 to 80 TRBV and 15 or so TRBJ segments were identified and used for gene usage analysis of CDR3 amino acid clonotypes. COPE and FqMerger were used to merge the filtered high-quality paired reads into contigs. Contigs were aligned with BLAST to IMGT TRBV, TRBD and TRBJ reference genes, and CDR3 was defined per IMGT. Clonotypes above 0.1% frequency were classified as highly expanded clones. Shannon entropy was used to measure repertoire diversity, and the Gini coefficient was used to measure V-J evenness. Public clonotypes were defined as clonotypes shared by more than one individual. The raw public reads went through TCRdb reprocessing: fastp at Q25, MiXCR clone calling, in-frame beta chains kept. For every CDR3 protein sequence, its rows merge into one entry that carries the most common genes and DNA. These V and J calls are TCRdb output, not the study's own analysis. The sample table lists about 530,000 distinct CDR3 sequences, about 15% of them with a count of one. The ten biggest clones cover around 25% of the sample.

The time point tag for this specimen amounts to: newly diagnosed GD, antithyroid drugs for less than 3 months. RNA was extracted from PBMCs in TRIzol for both TCR sequencing and RNA sequencing. The diagnosis of Graves' disease was made according to American Thyroid Association guidelines. Patients were recruited from an endocrinology department in Xi'an, China. Each patient gave about 8.1 milliliters of peripheral blood, collected in an EDTA anticoagulant tube. PBMCs were isolated by Ficoll Paque Plus density gradient separation without further T cell sorting. An Agilent 2100 Bioanalyzer and agarose gel were used to check RNA quality, while a NanoDrop 2000 measured RNA concentration. For this clonotype: This clone's antigen is unknown. The sample holds no much larger clone one base away, and base qualities are not on file.

CDR1 and CDR2 were assigned from the germline V gene (reference sequence) as SGHNT and YYREEE. CDR3 length: 15 amino acids, cysteine to phenylalanine. CDR3 DNA is the only sequence kept; it has 45 bases, read in frame from the first base. Unmatched junction bases come to 4, with V trimmed by 1 base and J by 2 bases. The data also belong to a second study, concerning T cells in Graves' hyperthyroidism and ophthalmopathy. The second study's paper adds: Graves' hyperthyroidism was defined as stable when no progression to ophthalmopathy occurred over 18 months of follow-up. Hyperthyroidism patients were newly diagnosed, had a disease duration of under 2 months, and were aged 18 to 65 years. The study excluded patients with uncontrolled infections, other autoimmune diseases, pregnancy or lactation. Diagnoses were based on clinical symptoms, serum thyroxine and TRAb, thyroid ultrasound and orbital computed tomography. The TCR CDR3 was subjected to a first round of RT-PCR using the HTBI primer set and the Qiagen OneStep RT-PCR kit. Most expanded thyroid clonotypes (frequency above 0.001) were also found in blood, which suggests that blood repertoires may mirror thyroid immune responses. Ophthalmopathy was separated from stable hyperthyroidism by a 13 V-J signature model, with 85% to 90% sensitivity and approximately 81% specificity obtained in cross-validation and 80%/75% obtained in testing. In validation, the model predicted progression to ophthalmopathy with roughly 66% sensitivity and around 72% specificity, a median of around six months before onset. To identify TCR V-J signatures that set the groups apart, the researchers used a discovery cohort of 90 to 100 patients, made up of around 40 with Graves' ophthalmopathy and 57 with stable Graves' hyperthyroidism. Whether ophthalmopathy could be predicted prospectively was tested in an independent validation cohort made up of under 20 hyperthyroidism patients plus 17 patients who later progressed to ophthalmopathy. The approximately 95 discovery patients were divided at random into training and test sets in a 7:3 ratio. In addition, the study compared T-cell repertoires in thyroid tissue and in blood from over 5 Graves' hyperthyroidism patients. After sampling, hyperthyroidism patients received methimazole starting at 30 mg daily, and ophthalmopathy patients received high-dose intravenous methylprednisolone. Libraries were constructed in a second round of multiplex PCR, after which size selection and purification were carried out. Libraries were sequenced paired-end with 100 bp reads on an Illumina HiSeq2000. SOAPnuke was used to process the raw data, with reads discarded if the reads contained adapters or uncalled bases, had a mean Phred below 15, or lacked an exact constant-primer or identifier match. High-quality paired reads were merged with COPE v1.2.5, and unique nucleotide sequences were defined as clonotypes. Clonotypes were aligned to IMGT TRBV, TRBD and TRBJ reference segments using MiTCR v1.1. The analysis included only V-J combinations with a frequency above 0.0001, which together covered around 99% of the repertoires. A TCS score was defined as the ratio between F50 (clonal expansion) and ExV (chaos), using BLOSUM62-based TCRdist between CDR3 peptides within each V-J. Welch's t-statistics and random forest reduced several hundred V-J features to under 15, which were used in a naive Bayes classifier (R e1071). No statistical method was used to fix the sample size in advance, and group allocation was not hidden from the investigators. The paper reports TCR Vbeta CDR3 sequencing of fewer than 150 peripheral blood samples: approximately 43 ophthalmopathy, under 85 hyperthyroidism and around 17 progressor patients.

This sequence was found in a woman aged 35 to 60 with Graves disease. Donor details come from another sample of the same person, matched by shared clones. Recombination connected TRBV5-4 to TRBJ1-2; 8 middle bases align to TRBD1. This specimen was peripheral blood mononuclear cells (PBMCs), taken at new diagnosis, from a patient treated with antithyroid drugs. CDR3 sequence: CASSLWGQENYGYTF. The DNA sequence is as follows: TGTGCCAGCAGCTTGTGGGGACAGGAGAACTATGGCTACACCTTC. Full variable domain (CDR3 extended with the reference TRBV5-4 and TRBJ1-2 proteins): ETGVTQSPTHLIKTRGQQVTLRCSSQSGHNTVSWYQQALGQGPQFIFQYYREEENGRGNFPPRFSGLQFPNYSSELNVNALELDDSALYLCASSLWGQENYGYTFGSGTRLTVV.